Described below is a single TCR beta chain sequence and its context. Unmatched junction bases numbered 9, after V lost 4 bases and J lost 2 bases. In germline, CDR1 is SGHNT, CDR2 YENEEA. The CDR3 is 17 residues long. This entry comes from a study of primary melanoma T cells and metastatic recurrence. The method was immunoSEQ multiplex PCR; TCRdb's version includes in-frame clones alone and lacks a portion of them. Of about 1,100 clones listed, under 85% are singletons. V gene TRBV11-3 combines with J gene TRBJ1-2; 11 bases fit TRBD1. Sequencing was performed on melanoma tumor tissue. This TCR came from a human donor with melanoma. CDR3 in DNA: TGTGCCAGCAGCTACACGGACAGGGGGCACCGGAACTATGGCTACACCTTC. It is translated as CASSYTDRGHRNYGYTF.